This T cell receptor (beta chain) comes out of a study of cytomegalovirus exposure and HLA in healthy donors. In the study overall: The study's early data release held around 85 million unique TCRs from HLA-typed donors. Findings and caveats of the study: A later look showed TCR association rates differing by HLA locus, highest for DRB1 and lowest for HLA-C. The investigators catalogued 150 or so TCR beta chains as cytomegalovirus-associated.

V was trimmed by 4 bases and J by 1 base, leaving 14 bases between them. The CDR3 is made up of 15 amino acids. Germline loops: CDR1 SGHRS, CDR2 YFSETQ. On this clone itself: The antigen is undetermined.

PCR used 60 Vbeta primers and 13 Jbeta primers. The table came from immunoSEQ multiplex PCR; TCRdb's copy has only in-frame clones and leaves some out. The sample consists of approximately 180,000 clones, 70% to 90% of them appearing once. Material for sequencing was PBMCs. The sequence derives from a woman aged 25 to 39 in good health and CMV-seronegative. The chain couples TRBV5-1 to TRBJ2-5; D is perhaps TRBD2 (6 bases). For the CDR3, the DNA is TGCGCCAGCAGCGGGGGGACCGGGTCCCAAGAGACCCAGTACTTC. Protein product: CASSGGTGSQETQYF.